The 20 T cell receptor beta chains reported below all come from one sample, sequenced in a study of cytomegalovirus exposure and HLA in healthy donors (dated by TCRdb to about 2017). The receptor library was made with the immunoSEQ multiplex PCR assay. TCRdb took this table from immuneACCESS and kept in-frame rearrangements with V and J called. Such tables lack part of the clones; where checked against another copy, unresolved V genes explain under half of the gap, and the rest is unexplained. The sample records some 170,000 clones, around nine tenths of which are singletons. The top ten clonotypes cover less than 3.5% of the sample. Sequencing was performed on PBMCs. These receptors were taken from a man between 18 and 35 years old in good health and CMV-seropositive.

This chain links TRBV5-6 with TRBJ1-2; a weak D match, TRBD1 (6 bases). This CDR3 is built from 19 residues. In germline, CDR1 is SGHDT, CDR2 YYEEEE. With 4 bases removed from V and 6 bases from J, the gap between germline ends came to 31 bases. In nucleotides, the CDR3 is TGTGCCAGCAGCCGTGGGAGGGGGAGAAATGAGGGTAAGAGGGATGGCTACACCTTC. Its protein is CASSRGRGRNEGKRDGYTF.

This rearrangement joins TRBV9 to TRBJ2-7; 7 bases align to TRBD1. This CDR3 contains 15 residues. Germline lookup yields CDR1 SGDLS and CDR2 YYNGEE. V lost 4 bases to trimming and J lost 0 bases; unmatched junction nucleotides: 7. The CDR3 region is CASSRTWDSSYEQYF. In DNA, the CDR3 is TGTGCCAGCAGCCGTACCTGGGACAGCTCCTACGAGCAGTACTTC.

The chain joins TRBV21-1 to TRBJ2-7; the table's D call TRBD1 went unverified against the DNA. TRBV21-1 is noted as a pseudogene. CDR3 length equals 17 residues. CDR3 loop: CASSARENPGQGYEQYF. CDR3 nucleotide sequence: TGTGCCAGCAGCGCCCGAGAAAATCCGGGACAGGGCTACGAGCAGTACTTC.

The chain employs TRBV20-1 and TRBJ1-1; no definite D call. Trimming took 7 bases from V and 0 from J, leaving 3 bases between them. CDR1 is DFQATT, CDR2 SNEGSKA, per germline (reference sequence). The CDR3 consists of 10 residues. This CDR3 reads CSVMNTEAFF. In DNA, the CDR3 is TGCAGTGTAATGAACACTGAAGCTTTCTTT.

The chain combines TRBV6-1 with TRBJ2-1, with TRBD1 matching 7 bases. From germline, CDR1 is MNHNS and CDR2 SASEGT. J lost 4 bases, V lost 4 bases, and 19 bases had no gene match. CDR3 size: 19 residues. CDR3 in amino acids: CASSAPPRHRDRLYNEQFF. The CDR3 DNA follows: TGTGCCAGCAGTGCTCCACCCCGCCACCGGGACAGATTATACAATGAGCAGTTCTTC.

The gene calls are TRBV9 and TRBJ2-1; 9 nucleotides agree with TRBD2. Unmatched junction bases numbered 3, after V lost 1 base and J lost 4 bases. Germline CDR1 SGDLS, CDR2 YYNGEE. The CDR3 contains 15 residues. This chain's CDR3 is CASSVLAGGYNEQFF. CDR3 nucleotide sequence: TGTGCCAGCAGCGTATTGGCGGGAGGGTACAATGAGCAGTTCTTC. The entire variable domain, with the rest obtained from reference TRBV9 and TRBJ2-1, is as follows: DSGVTQTPKHLITATGQRVTLRCSPRSGDLSVYWYQQSLDQGLQFLIQYYNGEERAKGNILERFSAQQFPDLHSELNLSSLELGDSALYFCASSVLAGGYNEQFFGPGTRLTVL.

This chain links TRBV5-4 with TRBJ1-3; 8 positions match TRBD1. Germline-derived CDR1 and CDR2 are SGHNT and YYREEE (reference sequence). CDR3 length: 15 residues. With V trimmed by 4 bases and J by 4 bases, 7 bases remained unmatched. CDR3 DNA: TGTGCCAGCAGCGCCGACAGGGGCCGGGGAAACACCATATATTTT. As protein: CASSADRGRGNTIYF.

The chain employs TRBV28 and TRBJ2-7, with 7 bases identical to TRBD1. Trimming cost V 6 bases and J 3 bases; bases outside gene matches: 17. Germline CDR1 is MDHEN and CDR2 is SYDVKM. There are 17 residues in the CDR3. Here the CDR3 DNA reads TGTGCCAGCAGCCCTAATTCGATTGGGACAGACGACTACGAGCAGTACTTC. Its protein is CASSPNSIGTDDYEQYF.

This clone is a singleton in its sample. The chain joins TRBV6-5 to TRBJ2-5, with D perhaps matching TRBD1 (5 bases). CDR3 size: 13 residues. Trimming left V 6 bases short and J 2 bases short, with 10 bases between. The germline gives CDR1 MNHEY, CDR2 SVGAGI. This CDR3 reads CASSRQIQETQYF. The CDR3 DNA follows: TGTGCCAGCAGCAGACAGATTCAAGAGACCCAGTACTTC.

The V gene is TRBV6-5, the J gene TRBJ2-2; D not certain. CDR1 and CDR2 from the germline V gene are MNHEY and SVGAGI. Trimming took off 2 bases at V and 7 bases at J, with 11 bases between the two ends. The CDR3 loop spans 14 amino acids. The CDR3 DNA is TGTGCCAGCAGTTACCGCAGGTCCGGCGGGGAGCTGTTTTTT. As protein: CASSYRRSGGELFF.

The chain carries TRBV6-4 and TRBJ2-1; no clear D. Germline V lookup: CDR1 MRHNA, CDR2 SNTAGT. The CDR3 spans 15 residues. Between the trimmed V and J ends, which lost 0 bases and 4 bases, there was a span of 10 bases. CDR3 residues: CASSDSVSGYNEQFF. The CDR3 nucleotides are TGTGCCAGCAGTGACTCCGTTTCGGGTTACAATGAGCAGTTCTTC.

The genes are TRBV27 and TRBJ1-5; a weak D match, TRBD1 (5 bases). V was clipped by 11 bases and J by 5 bases, with 16 bases between them. The germline V gene has CDR1 MNHEY and CDR2 SMNVEV (reference sequence). The CDR3 consists of 13 residues. The CDR3 sequence is CASKGRVDQPQHF. Written as DNA, the CDR3 is TGTGCCTCTAAGGGCAGGGTCGATCAGCCCCAGCATTTT.

The V and J genes are TRBV7-2 and TRBJ2-6; no clear D. Germline V lookup: CDR1 SGHTA, CDR2 FQGNSA. Trimming left V 3 bases short and J 0 bases short, with 6 bases between. The CDR3 totals 15 residues. In DNA, the CDR3 is TGTGCCAGCAGCTTGGAGAACTCTGGGGCCAACGTCCTGACTTTC. It translates to CASSLENSGANVLTF. Supplemented by reference TRBV7-2 and TRBJ2-6, the full variable domain reads GAGVSQSPSNKVTEKGKDVELRCDPISGHTALYWYRQSLGQGLEFLIYFQGNSAPDKSGLPSDRFSAERTGGSVSTLTIQRTQQEDSAVYLCASSLENSGANVLTFGAGSRLTVL.

This chain joins TRBV15 and TRBJ1-2, with a possible D match to TRBD1 (6 bases). The ends were cut back, 3 bases at V and 4 bases at J, with 15 bases in the middle. From germline, CDR1 is LNHNV and CDR2 YYDKDF (reference sequence). The CDR3 covers 15 residues. Here the CDR3 DNA reads TGTGCCACCAGCAGGGACAGAGGAATTGGCTATGGCTACACCTTC. Encoded protein: CATSRDRGIGYGYTF.

V gene TRBV7-2 combines with J gene TRBJ1-2; no clear D gene. The CDR3 totals 14 residues. In germline, CDR1 is SGHTA, CDR2 FQGNSA. Deletions cut 1 base from V and 6 bases from J, with 12 bases between. The CDR3 nucleotides are TGTGCCAGCAGCTTAGGTTACCTAGCGGATGGCTACACCTTC. Protein product: CASSLGYLADGYTF.

J is TRBJ2-5 and V is TRBV10-3; 8 positions agree with TRBD1. The CDR3 sequence is 13 residues long. Losses at the gene ends were 11 bases for V and 4 bases for J; bases not matched to a gene: 9. The V gene's germline CDR1 is ENHRY and CDR2 SYGVKD. The CDR3 region has the DNA TGTGCCGTTGGCCAGGGGGCGGGAGAGACCCAGTACTTC. Amino acid sequence: CAVGQGAGETQYF.

The chain recombines TRBV15 with TRBJ2-6, with a tentative D call TRBD1 (6 bases). The CDR3 consists of 16 residues. CDR1 and CDR2 from the germline V gene are LNHNV and YYDKDF (reference sequence). V lost 9 bases to trimming and J lost 0 bases, with 15 bases between them. The CDR3 sequence: CATALGHISGANVLTF. CDR3 nucleotide sequence: TGTGCCACAGCGTTGGGACATATCTCTGGGGCCAACGTCCTGACTTTC. Full variable domain (outside the CDR3, taken from reference TRBV15 and TRBJ2-6): DAMVIQNPRYQVTQFGKPVTLSCSQTLNHNVMYWYQQKSSQAPKLLFHYYDKDFNNEADTPDNFQSRRPNTSFCFLDIRSPGLGDTAMYLCATALGHISGANVLTFGAGSRLTVL.

The chain combines TRBV7-6 with TRBJ1-1; the D is unclear. The ends were cut back, 5 bases at V and 3 bases at J, with 13 bases in the middle. The CDR3 runs to 14 residues. Per germline, CDR1 SGHVS and CDR2 FNYEAQ. The CDR3 loop is CASSPTVSDTEAFF. CDR3 DNA sequence: TGTGCCAGCAGCCCAACAGTTTCGGACACTGAAGCTTTCTTT.

The CDR3 region is CASSEQGGTYNEQFF. CDR3 in DNA: TGTGCCAGCAGTGAACAGGGGGGAACCTACAATGAGCAGTTCTTC. The chain couples TRBV2 to TRBJ2-1; D is perhaps TRBD1 (7 bases). Trimming removed 2 bases at V and 2 bases at J, with 10 bases between. The germline CDR1 and CDR2 sequences are SNHLY and FYNNEI. The CDR3 extends over 15 amino acids. The variable domain in full, with the rest retrieved from reference TRBV2 and TRBJ2-1, is EPEVTQTPSHQVTQMGQEVILRCVPISNHLYFYWYRQILGQKVEFLVSFYNNEISEKSEIFDDQFSVERPDGSNFTLKIRSTKLEDSAMYFCASSEQGGTYNEQFFGPGTRLTVL.

The chain links TRBV5-6 to TRBJ2-5; weak D call: TRBD2 (5 bases). The length of the CDR3 is 13 residues. With 2 bases removed from V and 4 bases from J, the gap between germline ends came to 9 bases. From germline, CDR1 is SGHDT and CDR2 YYEEEE. The CDR3 DNA reads TGTGCCAGCAGCTTCAGAGAGGGAGAGACCCAGTACTTC. It translates to CASSFREGETQYF.